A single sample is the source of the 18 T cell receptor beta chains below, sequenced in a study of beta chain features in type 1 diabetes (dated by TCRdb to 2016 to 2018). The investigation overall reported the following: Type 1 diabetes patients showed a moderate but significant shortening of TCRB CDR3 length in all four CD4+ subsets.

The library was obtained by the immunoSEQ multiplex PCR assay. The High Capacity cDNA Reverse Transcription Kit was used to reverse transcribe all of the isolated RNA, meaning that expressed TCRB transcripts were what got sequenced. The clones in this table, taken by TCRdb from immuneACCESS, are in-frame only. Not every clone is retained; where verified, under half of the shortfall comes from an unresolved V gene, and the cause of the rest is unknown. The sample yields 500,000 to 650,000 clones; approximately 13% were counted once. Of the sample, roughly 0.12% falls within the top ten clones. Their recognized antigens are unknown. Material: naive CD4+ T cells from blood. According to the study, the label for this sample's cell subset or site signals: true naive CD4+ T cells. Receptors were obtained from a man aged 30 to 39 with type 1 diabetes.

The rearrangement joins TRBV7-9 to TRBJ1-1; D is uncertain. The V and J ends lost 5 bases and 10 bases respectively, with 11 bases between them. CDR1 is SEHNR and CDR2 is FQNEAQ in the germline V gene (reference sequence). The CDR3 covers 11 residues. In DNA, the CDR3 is TGTGCCAGCAGCGGGGTTGGTACAGCTTTCTTT. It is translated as CASSGVGTAFF.

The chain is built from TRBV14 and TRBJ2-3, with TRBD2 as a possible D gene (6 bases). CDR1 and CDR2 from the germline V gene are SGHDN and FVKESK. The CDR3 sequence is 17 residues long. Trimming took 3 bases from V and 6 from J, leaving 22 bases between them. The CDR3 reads CASSHTLLIRAGDTQYF. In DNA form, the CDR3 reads TGTGCCAGCAGCCATACCCTGCTCATTAGGGCGGGGGATACGCAGTATTTT.

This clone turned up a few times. The CDR3 loop is CAISTSGTDYGYGYTF. CDR3 bases: TGTGCCATCAGCACTAGCGGGACGGATTACGGGTATGGCTACACCTTC. The genes are TRBV10-3 and TRBJ1-2; TRBD1 is a possible D gene (5 bases). Per germline, CDR1 ENHRY and CDR2 SYGVKD. The CDR3 sequence is 16 residues long. With 6 bases removed from V and 5 bases from J, the gap between germline ends came to 22 bases.

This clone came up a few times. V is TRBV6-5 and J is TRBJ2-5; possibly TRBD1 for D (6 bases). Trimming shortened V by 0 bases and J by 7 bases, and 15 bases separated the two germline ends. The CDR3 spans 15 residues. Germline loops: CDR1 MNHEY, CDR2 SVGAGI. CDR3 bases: TGTGCCAGCAGTTACTCGAGGACAGAGATTGGGACCCAGTACTTC. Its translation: CASSYSRTEIGTQYF.

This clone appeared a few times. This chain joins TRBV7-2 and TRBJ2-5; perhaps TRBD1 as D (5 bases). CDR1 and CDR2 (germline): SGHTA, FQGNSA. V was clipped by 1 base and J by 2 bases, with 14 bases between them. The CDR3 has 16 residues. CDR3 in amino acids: CASSLDGARYQETQYF. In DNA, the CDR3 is TGTGCCAGCAGCTTAGATGGGGCTAGGTATCAAGAGACCCAGTACTTC. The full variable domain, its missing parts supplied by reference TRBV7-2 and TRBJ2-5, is GAGVSQSPSNKVTEKGKDVELRCDPISGHTALYWYRQSLGQGLEFLIYFQGNSAPDKSGLPSDRFSAERTGGSVSTLTIQRTQQEDSAVYLCASSLDGARYQETQYFGPGTRLLVL.

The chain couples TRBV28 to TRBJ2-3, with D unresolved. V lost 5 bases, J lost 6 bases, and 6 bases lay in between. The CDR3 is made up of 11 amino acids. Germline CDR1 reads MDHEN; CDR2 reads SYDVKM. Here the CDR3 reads CASSLVDTQYF. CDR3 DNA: TGTGCCAGCAGTCTTGTGGATACGCAGTATTTT. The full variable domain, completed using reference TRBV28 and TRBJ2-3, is DVKVTQSSRYLVKRTGEKVFLECVQDMDHENMFWYRQDPGLGLRLIYFSYDVKMKEKGDIPEGYSVSREKKERFSLILESASTNQTSMYLCASSLVDTQYFGPGTRLTVL.

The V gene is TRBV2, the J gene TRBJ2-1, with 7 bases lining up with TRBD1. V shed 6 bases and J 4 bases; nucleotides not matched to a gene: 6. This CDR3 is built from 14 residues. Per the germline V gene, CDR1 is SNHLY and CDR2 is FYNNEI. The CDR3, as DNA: TGTGCCAGCAGGGGGACAGTCCAATACAATGAGCAGTTCTTC. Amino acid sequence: CASRGTVQYNEQFF.

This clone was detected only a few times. CDR3 protein: CASEASGNTIYF. CDR3 in DNA: TGTGCCAGCGAGGCCTCTGGAAACACCATATATTTT. V is TRBV6-1 and J is TRBJ1-3; D unresolved. V lost 8 bases, J lost 0 bases, and 5 bases lay in between. Germline V gives CDR1 MNHNS, CDR2 SASEGT. The CDR3 length is 12 residues.

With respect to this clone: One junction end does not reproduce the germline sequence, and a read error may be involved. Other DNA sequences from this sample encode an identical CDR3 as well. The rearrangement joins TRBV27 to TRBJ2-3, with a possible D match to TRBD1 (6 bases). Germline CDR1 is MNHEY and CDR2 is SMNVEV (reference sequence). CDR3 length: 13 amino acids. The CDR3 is CASSLAGADTQYF. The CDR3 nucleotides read TGCGCCAGCAGTTTAGCAGGGGCGGATACGCAGTATTTT.

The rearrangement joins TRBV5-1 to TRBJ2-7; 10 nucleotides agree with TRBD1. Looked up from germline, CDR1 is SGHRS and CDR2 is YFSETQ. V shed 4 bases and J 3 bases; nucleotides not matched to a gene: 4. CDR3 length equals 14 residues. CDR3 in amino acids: CASSVGQGSYEQYF. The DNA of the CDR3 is TGCGCCAGCAGCGTGGGACAGGGGAGCTACGAGCAGTACTTC.

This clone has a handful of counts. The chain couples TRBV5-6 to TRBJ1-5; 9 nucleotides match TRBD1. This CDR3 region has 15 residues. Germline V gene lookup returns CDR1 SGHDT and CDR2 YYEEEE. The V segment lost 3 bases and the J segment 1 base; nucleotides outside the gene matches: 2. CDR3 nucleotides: TGTGCCAGCAGCTATGGGACAGGGAGCAATCAGCCCCAGCATTTT. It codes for CASSYGTGSNQPQHF.

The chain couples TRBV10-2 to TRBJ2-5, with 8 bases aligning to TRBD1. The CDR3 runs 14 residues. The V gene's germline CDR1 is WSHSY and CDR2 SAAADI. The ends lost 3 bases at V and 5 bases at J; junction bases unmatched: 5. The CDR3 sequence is CASSEVRQGETQYF. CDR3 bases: TGCGCCAGCAGTGAAGTTAGACAGGGGGAGACCCAGTACTTC.

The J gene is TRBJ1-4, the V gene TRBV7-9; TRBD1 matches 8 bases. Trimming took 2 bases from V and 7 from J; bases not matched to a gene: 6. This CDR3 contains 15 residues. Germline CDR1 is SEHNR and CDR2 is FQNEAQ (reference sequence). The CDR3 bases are TGTGCCAGCAGCTTACAGGGGGCGCGGAGTGAAAAACTGTTTTTT. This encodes CASSLQGARSEKLFF.

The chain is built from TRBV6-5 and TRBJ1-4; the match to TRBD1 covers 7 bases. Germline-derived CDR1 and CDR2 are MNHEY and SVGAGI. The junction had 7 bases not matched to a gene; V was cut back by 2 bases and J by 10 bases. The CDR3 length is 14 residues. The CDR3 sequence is CASSYRGQSGKLFF. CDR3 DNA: TGTGCCAGCAGTTACCGGGGACAGTCGGGAAAACTGTTTTTT.

The CDR3 region has the DNA TGTGCCAGCAGTTCGACGGCACGGCCAGAGAACACCGGGGAGCTGTTTTTT. Its translation: CASSSTARPENTGELFF. The chain is built from TRBV28 and TRBJ2-2, with unresolved D. V gave up 4 bases and J gave up 1 base, with 16 bases separating them. The CDR3 consists of 17 residues. CDR1 and CDR2 from the germline V gene are MDHEN and SYDVKM.

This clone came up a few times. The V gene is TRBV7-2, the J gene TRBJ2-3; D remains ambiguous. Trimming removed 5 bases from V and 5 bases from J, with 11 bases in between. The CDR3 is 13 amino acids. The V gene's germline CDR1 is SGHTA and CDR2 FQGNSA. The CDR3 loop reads CASSRARLDTQYF. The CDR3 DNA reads TGTGCCAGCAGCCGCGCCCGGCTAGATACGCAGTATTTT.

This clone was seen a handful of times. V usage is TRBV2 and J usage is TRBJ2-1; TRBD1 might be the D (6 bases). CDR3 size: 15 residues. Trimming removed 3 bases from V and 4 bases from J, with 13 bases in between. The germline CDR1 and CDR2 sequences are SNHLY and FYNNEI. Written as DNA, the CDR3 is TGTGCCAGCAGTGATCACCTAAGGGGGTACAATGAGCAGTTCTTC. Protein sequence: CASSDHLRGYNEQFF.

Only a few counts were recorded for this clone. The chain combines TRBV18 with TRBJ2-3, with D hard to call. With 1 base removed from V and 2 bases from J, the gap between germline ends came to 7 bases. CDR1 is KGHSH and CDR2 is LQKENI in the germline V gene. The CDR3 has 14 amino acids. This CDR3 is CASSPRDTTDTQYF. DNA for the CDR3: TGTGCCAGCTCACCACGCGACACCACAGATACGCAGTATTTT.